This section outlines one TCR beta chain sequence together with its context. What it binds is not known. The sample comes from a study of Graves' ophthalmopathy and Graves' hyperthyroidism. General study results and limits: Most thyroid-expanded clonotypes exceeding 0.001 frequency were also found in blood.

If patients had other autoimmune diseases, uncontrolled infections, pregnancy or lactation, they were excluded. The authors diagnosed from clinical symptoms, serum thyroxine, TRAb, thyroid ultrasound and orbital computed tomography. PBMCs originated in 8.5 to 10 ml of fresh peripheral blood. This CDR3 has 13 residues. Germline V gene lookup returns CDR1 SNHLY and CDR2 FYNNEI. Using RNA transcripts, the TCR beta CDR3 regions were amplified. Second-round multiplex PCR followed a first-round RT-PCR using HTBI primers. TCRdb processed the multiplex PCR reads anew with MiXCR; each CDR3 protein has one entry. The repertoire consists of hundreds of thousands of distinct CDR3 sequences, with approximately 42% occurring once and the leading ten covering less than 60%.

Sequenced sample: peripheral blood. The chain carries TRBV2 and TRBJ1-5, with 7 positions matching TRBD1. The clonotype comes from an adult man with Graves' ophthalmopathy. The chain's CDR3 is CARDEGALQPQHF. CDR3 DNA sequence: TGTGCTAGAGATGAGGGGGCACTCCAGCCCCAGCATTTT.